One sample yielded the 10 T cell receptor beta chains listed below, sequenced in a study of T cells in Graves' hyperthyroidism and ophthalmopathy. Authors of the study amplified TCR beta CDR3 regions from RNA transcripts. First-round RT-PCR of the TCR CDR3 relied on the HTBI primer set. TCRdb processed the multiplex PCR reads anew with MiXCR; each CDR3 protein has one entry. The sample has about 530,000 distinct CDR3 sequences, 15% to 20% seen once. The sequencing input was blood. Every receptor here comes from a young woman with Graves' ophthalmopathy.

The chain uses TRBV28 and TRBJ2-1; 9 bases line up with TRBD1. CDR1 is MDHEN and CDR2 is SYDVKM in the germline V gene. The CDR3 contains 16 residues. J gave up 6 bases and V 5 bases, and 11 bases lay outside the gene matches. CDR3 DNA: TGTGCCAGCAGTGATTTGGGGACAGGGTCCATCAATGAGCAGTTCTTC. Translated, it gives CASSDLGTGSINEQFF.

This clonotype has a handful of counts. The final CDR3 position lacks the conserved phenylalanine or tryptophan, pointing to a likely read error. The V and J genes are TRBV20-1 and TRBJ2-7; 10 nucleotides line up with TRBD2. V lost 4 bases to trimming and J lost 1 base; unmatched junction nucleotides: 13. This CDR3 is built from 17 residues. Per the germline V gene, CDR1 is DFQATT and CDR2 is SNEGSKA (reference sequence). CDR3 loop: CSAILGLAGVGSYEQYL. CDR3 nucleotide sequence: TGCAGTGCTATCCTCGGGCTAGCGGGAGTAGGGTCCTACGAGCAGTACCTC.

This clonotype was counted at least ten times. V is TRBV24-1 and J is TRBJ2-1; D not resolved. V gave up 1 base and J gave up 10 bases, with 7 bases separating them. CDR1 is KGHDR and CDR2 is SFDVKD in the germline V gene. There are 12 residues in the CDR3. The CDR3 loop reads CATSDFRGEQFF. The DNA of the CDR3 is TGTGCCACCAGTGATTTCCGTGGAGAGCAGTTCTTC.

This clonotype was picked up many times. The chain combines TRBV6-5 with TRBJ1-1; 9 nucleotides align to TRBD1. The CDR3 totals 15 residues. Losses at the gene ends were 2 bases for V and 1 base for J; bases not matched to a gene: 2. Germline values: CDR1 MNHEY, CDR2 SVGAGI. DNA of the CDR3: TGTGCCAGCAGTTACGGGACAGGGAGGAACACTGAAGCTTTCTTT. Its protein product is CASSYGTGRNTEAFF.

The gene calls are TRBV7-6 and TRBJ2-7; D uncertain. This CDR3 comprises 15 residues. Trimming stripped 5 bases from V and 2 bases from J, with 16 bases between. Germline loops: CDR1 SGHVS, CDR2 FNYEAQ. The CDR3 reads CASSPVTPGPYEQYF. In nucleotides, the CDR3 is TGTGCCAGCAGCCCCGTGACACCCGGGCCCTACGAGCAGTACTTC.

This clonotype was found a few times. The V call is TRBV19, the J call TRBJ1-4; 7 nucleotides line up with TRBD1. CDR1 is LNHDA and CDR2 is SQIVND in the germline V gene (reference sequence). The CDR3 runs 15 residues. V was clipped by 4 bases and J by 5 bases; unmatched bases: 7. CDR3 coding DNA: TGTGCCAGTAGTACCGGGGACAGAATAAATGAAAAACTGTTTTTT. Amino acid sequence: CASSTGDRINEKLFF.

The V call is TRBV24-1, the J call TRBJ2-5; D might be TRBD2 (5 bases). There are 14 residues in the CDR3. Trimming pared 4 bases from V and 1 base from J, leaving 9 bases between. Germline assignment: CDR1 KGHDR and CDR2 SFDVKD. The CDR3, as DNA: TGTGCCACCAGTGACCCGAGCGGCCAAGAGACCCAGTACTTC. This translates into CATSDPSGQETQYF.

The chain employs TRBV11-2 and TRBJ2-1, with no clear D. V dropped 0 bases and J dropped 5 bases, with 11 bases sitting between them. From germline, CDR1 is SGHAT and CDR2 FQNNGV. CDR3 length equals 15 residues. The CDR3 protein is CASSLDASVHNEQFF. The CDR3 region has the DNA TGTGCCAGCAGCTTAGATGCCAGCGTACACAATGAGCAGTTCTTC.

This clonotype was counted at least ten times. The CDR3 loop reads CASRTDRVWANTEAFF. The CDR3 nucleotides read TGCGCCAGCAGAACCGACAGGGTCTGGGCGAACACTGAAGCTTTCTTT. The chain links TRBV5-1 to TRBJ1-1, with TRBD1 identical over 7 bases. The CDR3 is 16 residues long. With V trimmed by 5 bases and J by 1 base, 11 bases remained unmatched. From germline, CDR1 is SGHRS and CDR2 YFSETQ.

The chain joins TRBV6-1 to TRBJ1-4; possibly TRBD1 for D (6 bases). This CDR3 is built from 15 residues. V was pared by 6 bases and J by 5 bases, with 16 bases between. Germline assignment: CDR1 MNHNS and CDR2 SASEGT. The CDR3 DNA reads TGTGCCAGCAGATTAACCGGGACAAGCAATGAAAAACTGTTTTTT. Protein: CASRLTGTSNEKLFF.